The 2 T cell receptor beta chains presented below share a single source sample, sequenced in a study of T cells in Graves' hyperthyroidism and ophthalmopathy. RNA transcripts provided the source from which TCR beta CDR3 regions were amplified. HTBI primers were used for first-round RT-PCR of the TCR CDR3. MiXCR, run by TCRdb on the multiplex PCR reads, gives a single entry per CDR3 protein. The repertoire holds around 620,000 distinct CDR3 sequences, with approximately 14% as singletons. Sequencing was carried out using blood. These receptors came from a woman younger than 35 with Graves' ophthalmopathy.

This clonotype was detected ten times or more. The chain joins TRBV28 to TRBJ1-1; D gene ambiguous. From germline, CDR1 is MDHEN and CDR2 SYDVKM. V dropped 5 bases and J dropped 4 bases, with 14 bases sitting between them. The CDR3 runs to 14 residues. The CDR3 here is CASSTTGLGTEAFF. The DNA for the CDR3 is TGTGCCAGCAGTACTACGGGTCTGGGCACTGAAGCTTTCTTT.

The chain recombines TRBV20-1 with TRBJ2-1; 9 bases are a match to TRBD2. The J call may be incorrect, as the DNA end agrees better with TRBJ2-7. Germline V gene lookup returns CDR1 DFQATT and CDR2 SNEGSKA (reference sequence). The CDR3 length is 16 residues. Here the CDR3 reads CSARSSSGSSYNEQYF. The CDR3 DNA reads TGCAGTGCTAGATCGAGTAGCGGGAGCTCCTACAATGAGCAGTACTTC.